These T cell receptor beta chains were read from a single sample in a study of blood T cell repertoires in COVID-19. TCRdb's table, derived via immunoSEQ multiplex PCR, lists solely in-frame clones and lacks some. The sample has around 260,000 clones, 88% seen once. The sequenced material came from peripheral blood. The receptor source for this set is a human donor in a cohort sampled during active COVID-19. CDR3s include the opening cysteine and the closing phenylalanine or tryptophan. Fields, in order: V gene, J gene, clone size, D gene, CDR3 DNA, CDR3 protein. The D gene is left open where the match is weak. A row's size may be missing; if present it is once, few, many or a size class.

TRBV7-8	TRBJ2-6	once	NA	TGTGCCAGCAGCTTATTCAGGACAAGGTTCTCCTCTGGGGCCAACGTCCTGACTTTC	CASSLFRTRFSSGANVLTF
TRBV3-1/TRBV3-2	TRBJ1-5	NA	TRBD1	TGTGCCAGCAGCCAAGAGTTCGGGACAGGGGGAGGCCAGCCCCAGCATTTT	CASSQEFGTGGGQPQHF
TRBV4-1	TRBJ2-7	NA	TRBD2	TGCGCCAGCAGCCAAGCGACTAGCGGGGGGGCATTAATCTACGAGCAGTACTTC	CASSQATSGGALIYEQYF
TRBV2	TRBJ2-7	NA	TRBD1	TGTGCCAGCAGTTCCCAGGGACAGGGGGCAAAGTACTTC	CASSSQGQGAKYF
TRBV2	TRBJ2-7	NA	NA	TGTGCCAGCAGTGGAGGACTAGGGGGCGAGCAGTACTTC	CASSGGLGGEQYF
TRBV7-2	TRBJ1-2	NA	TRBD1	TGTGCCAGCAGCTTAGTGGGGACAGACCTCGGCTACACCTTC	CASSLVGTDLGYTF
TRBV27	TRBJ1-5	NA	NA	TGTGCCAGCAGTGCCACGGGTTTTAGCAATCAGCCCCAGCATTTT	CASSATGFSNQPQHF
TRBV7-8	TRBJ1-5	NA	NA	TGTGCCAGCAGCTTAGATGGGGGCCTAGGTCCCAGTCAGCCCCAGCATTTT	CASSLDGGLGPSQPQHF
TRBV7-9	TRBJ2-3	NA	NA	TGTGCCAGCAGCTCACGCGGGGATACGCAGTATTTT	CASSSRGDTQYF
TRBV4-2	TRBJ1-3	NA	NA	TGTGCCAGCAGCCAGAGTACTACAGGGTTGGGAAACACCATATATTTT	CASSQSTTGLGNTIYF
TRBV9	TRBJ1-1	NA	NA	TGTGCCAGCAGCGTAGACGGGGTTGGAACTGAAGCTTTCTTT	CASSVDGVGTEAFF
TRBV7-9	TRBJ1-2	once	NA	TGTGCCAGCAGCTTATCCGCAGGGGCTACGAGCTACACCTTC	CASSLSAGATSYTF
TRBV6-2/TRBV6-3	TRBJ2-7	NA	TRBD2	TGTGCCAGCAGTTACTCCGGACTAGAAAATTACGAGCAGTACTTC	CASSYSGLENYEQYF
TRBV5-1	TRBJ2-7	once	NA	TGCGCCAGCAGCTTGGGCGGGGTCTCCTACGAGCAGTACTTC	CASSLGGVSYEQYF